The present entry profiles one T cell receptor (beta chain) with its context. Its recognized antigen is unknown. No base qualities exist here, and no much larger clone lies one base off it. Robust positive staining for Merkel cell polyomavirus Large T antigen was observed by immunohistochemistry in the tumors of all patients. Twelve Merkel cell carcinoma patients were included, each with robust KLL-tetramer+ populations (above 0.04% of CD8+ T cells) in blood and/or cultured TIL. Every patient was Caucasian, and patient ages ranged from roughly 45 to 77 years, with a median of approximately 64 years. Lymph node tumors were analyzed for patients with unknown primaries who presented with nodal disease, or when insufficient primary tissue was available. Germline trimming: 5 bases from V, 7 bases from J; junction bases outside gene matches: 18. From the cysteine through the phenylalanine, the CDR3 covers 16 amino acids. Here the CDR3 DNA is all that survives: 48 bases in frame from base 1. CDR1 SGHDT and CDR2 YYEEEE are derived from the germline V gene.

The data stem from a study of tumor-infiltrating T cells and Merkel cell polyomavirus (dated by TCRdb to the late 2010s). About the investigation overall: In Merkel cell carcinoma patients, the study examined CD8+ T cells specific for the Merkel cell polyomavirus KLL epitope. In under 15 samples, TRB sequencing was done on KLL-tetramer-sorted cells from blood or tumor-infiltrating lymphocytes, along with about 13 matched whole-tumor samples. Patients presented at varying disease stages and were followed for a median of roughly 2.6 years, with a range of 1. Most whole-tumor samples were approximately 23-micron curls cut from formalin-fixed, paraffin-embedded tissue blocks. In the whole study, one tumor sample was a frozen nodal tumor digest, and another tumor sample was a flash-frozen core biopsy of a metastasis. Patients received varied, non-standardized therapies including chemotherapy, radiation and immunotherapies. The study at large found these results: A higher fraction of KLL-specific T cells within tumors (about 1.9-20% versus roughly 0-0.14%) was associated with significantly better MCC-specific survival. A significant MCC-specific survival advantage (P = 0.0051) was associated with a greater number of unique KLL-specific clonotypes in tumors (about 5-108 vs 0-3). Because the study covered only a single viral epitope, T cells targeting other Merkel cell polyomavirus epitopes were not captured. The small sample size of the study (n of about eleven patients) is a limitation. KLL-specific TRB repertoires proved diverse and largely private: among nearly 400 unique sequences, only one clonotype was public, and two patients shared that clonotype.

Libraries were constructed by the immunoSEQ multiplex PCR assay. Genomic DNA extraction, TRB sequencing and normalization were performed by Adaptive Biotechnologies (Seattle, WA). The study's own analysis went as follows. To compute clonality, the Shannon entropy of productive TRB sequences was normalized by log2 of unique productive sequences and then subtracted from one. KLL-specific clonotypes in tumors were identified by matching TCRbeta CDR3 amino acid sequences to those from the tetramer-sorted sample of each patient. Imported from immuneACCESS, the table was reduced by TCRdb to in-frame sequences with V and J called. These copies leave out some clones; in studies compared against another copy, an unresolved V gene accounts for under half, and the cause of the remainder is not known. The V and J calls and clone size were taken over from that table, and D and trimming were inferred from the DNA. The sample table holds around 25,000 clones, of which roughly 87% were seen once. Around 2.8% of the sample goes to the ten largest clones.

Recombination joined TRBV5-6 with TRBJ2-7; 7 bases in the junction line up with TRBD1. The clonotype comes from a man in his fifties with Merkel cell carcinoma. Sequencing used lymph node tissue. The nucleotide sequence is TGTGCCAGCAGGCTAGCCGACAGGGAAGGGGCGAGAGAGCAGTACTTC. Its protein product is CASRLADREGAREQYF.